This T cell receptor beta chain was sequenced during a study of cytomegalovirus exposure and HLA in healthy donors. Study summary: The early release's HLA-typed donors yielded 65 million to 85 million unique TCRs.

Regarding the study as a whole: Fewer N-insertions (relative to the approximately 700-donor mean) were reportedly seen in an Asian-associated ancestry cluster in a later analysis.

For this clone: Its antigen remains unidentified.

60 Vbeta and 13 Jbeta primers were used in PCR. The data were produced by immunoSEQ multiplex PCR, yet TCRdb's version contains in-frame clones alone and is incomplete. This table holds 120,000 to 150,000 clones, 76% found once. Material: PBMCs. The TCR was taken from a man younger than 35 in good health and CMV-seronegative.

The DNA for the CDR3 is TGTGCCAGCAGCTTGCGGGACAGCGACTCTGGGGCCAACGTCCTGACTTTC. This translates into CASSLRDSDSGANVLTF. V usage is TRBV5-5 and J usage is TRBJ2-6, with 7 bases lining up with TRBD1. V was pared by 1 base and J by 0 bases, with 4 bases of the junction left unmatched. Germline V gene lookup returns CDR1 SGHKS and CDR2 YYEKEE (reference sequence). This CDR3 contains 17 residues.